The following is a T cell receptor beta chain sequence with its context. Its antigen remains unidentified. Assay used: immunoSEQ multiplex PCR; TCRdb lists only in-frame clones, some missing. The sample contains around 68,000 clones, 70% to 90% of which appear only once. Germline V lookup: CDR1 LGHNA, CDR2 YNFKEQ. CDR3 length: 13 residues. V dropped 4 bases and J dropped 10; count of bases not matched to a gene: 4. These data come from a study of OX40 agonist ivuxolimab in advanced cancers. Study overall: Patients received the agonistic anti-OX40 (CD134) antibody ivuxolimab. Study findings and constraints: Fewer expanded clones were found on average in CD4+ than in CD8+ T cells. At 0.1 to 3.0 mg/kg and by week 6, clonal expansion occurred in CD4+ and CD8+ blood T cells.

This specimen consisted of CD4+ or CD8+ T cells sorted from blood, obtained in a trial of the OX40 agonist ivuxolimab. The chain is built from TRBV4-2 and TRBJ1-4, with TRBD1 identical over 9 bases. The clonotype comes from an adult with an advanced solid tumor such as melanoma, head and neck, liver or kidney cancer. The CDR3 region is CASSPQTGGKLFF. The CDR3 DNA is TGTGCCAGCAGCCCTCAGACAGGGGGAAAACTGTTTTTT.